Below are 23 T cell receptor beta chains sequenced from a single sample in a study of cytomegalovirus exposure and HLA in healthy donors. Primers included in the PCR were 60 Vbeta and 13 Jbeta primers. The protocol was immunoSEQ multiplex PCR, while the TCRdb copy is restricted to in-frame clones and leaves out a portion. The sample records 95,000 to 110,000 clones, 60% to 80% being singletons. The sequenced sample was PBMCs. The receptors were sampled from a man aged 18 to 29 in good health and CMV-seronegative.

V usage is TRBV25-1 and J usage is TRBJ2-1, with D tentatively TRBD2 (5 bases). CDR1 is MGHDK, CDR2 SYGVNS, per germline. V shed 1 base and J shed 5 bases, with 21 bases lying between them. The CDR3 is 18 residues long. This CDR3 reads CASSEWAGSKGGHNEQFF. For the CDR3, the DNA is TGTGCCAGCAGTGAATGGGCGGGTTCGAAGGGTGGACACAATGAGCAGTTCTTC. Full variable domain (remainder filled in from reference TRBV25-1 and TRBJ2-1): EADIYQTPRYLVIGTGKKITLECSQTMGHDKMYWYQQDPGMELHLIHYSYGVNSTEKGDLSSESTVSRIRTEHFPLTLESARPSHTSQYLCASSEWAGSKGGHNEQFFGPGTRLTVL.

The chain has TRBV2 and TRBJ1-6, with D tentatively TRBD1 (6 bases). Trimming stripped 8 bases from V and 9 bases from J, with 26 bases between. Germline CDR1 is SNHLY and CDR2 is FYNNEI. The CDR3 covers 17 residues. The CDR3 sequence is CASPPSITGSGASPLHF. CDR3 coding DNA: TGTGCCAGCCCTCCGTCCATCACAGGGAGTGGGGCTTCACCCCTCCACTTT.

This rearrangement joins TRBV7-2 to TRBJ1-1, with a possible D match to TRBD1 (5 bases). Germline loops: CDR1 SGHTA, CDR2 FQGNSA. This CDR3 contains 16 residues. V lost 0 bases to trimming and J lost 7 bases, with 18 bases between them. The CDR3 loop reads CASSLAIPSGQGEAFF. The DNA for the CDR3 is TGTGCCAGCAGCTTAGCTATACCATCAGGGCAGGGTGAAGCTTTCTTT.

The CDR3 spells CASSVTGQNTEAFF. CDR3 DNA: TGTGCCAGCAGCGTAACAGGACAGAACACTGAAGCTTTCTTT. The chain carries TRBV9 and TRBJ1-1; D possibly corresponds to TRBD1 (5 bases). V lost 1 base, J lost 1 base, and 8 bases lay in between. CDR1 SGDLS and CDR2 YYNGEE come from the germline V gene. There are 14 residues in the CDR3. Using reference TRBV9 and TRBJ1-1 for the parts outside the CDR3, the full variable domain is DSGVTQTPKHLITATGQRVTLRCSPRSGDLSVYWYQQSLDQGLQFLIQYYNGEERAKGNILERFSAQQFPDLHSELNLSSLELGDSALYFCASSVTGQNTEAFFGQGTRLTVV.

The J gene is TRBJ1-2, the V gene TRBV6-5; the D gene is possibly TRBD1 (6 bases). This CDR3 is 16 amino acids long. Trimming removed 4 bases from V and 6 bases from J, with 21 bases in between. From germline, CDR1 is MNHEY and CDR2 SVGAGI. The CDR3 loop is CASSSLGGASGNGYTF. For the CDR3, the DNA is TGTGCCAGCAGTTCCCTCGGGGGGGCCTCGGGGAATGGCTACACCTTC.

The rearrangement joins TRBV4-2 to TRBJ1-2; D is possibly TRBD1 (6 bases). CDR1 is LGHNA, CDR2 YNFKEQ, per germline. V lost 4 bases and J lost 0, with 12 bases in between. The CDR3 runs 15 residues. As DNA, the CDR3 is TGTGCCAGCAGCCCCCGACAGGCGACTAACTATGGCTACACCTTC. Translating it yields CASSPRQATNYGYTF.

The CDR3 loop is CSVSRGGNQPQHF. The CDR3, as DNA: TGCAGCGTTTCCAGGGGCGGAAATCAGCCCCAGCATTTT. The chain is built from TRBV29-1 and TRBJ1-5; D is perhaps TRBD1 (6 bases). In germline, CDR1 is SQVTM, CDR2 ANQGSEA. The ends were cut back, 5 bases at V and 4 bases at J, with 12 bases in the middle. CDR3 size: 13 residues.

This clone was observed at least ten times. The chain uses TRBV5-1 and TRBJ1-2, with D perhaps TRBD1 (5 bases). Trimming removed 0 bases at V and 6 bases at J, with 12 bases between. There are 14 residues in the CDR3. Germline V gene data show CDR1 as SGHRS and CDR2 as YFSETQ. This CDR3 is CASSLAPGDHGYTF. In DNA form, the CDR3 reads TGCGCCAGCAGCTTGGCGCCGGGGGACCATGGCTACACCTTC.

About this clone: The junction departs from germline at one end; a sequencing error may be responsible. The chain joins TRBV13 to TRBJ1-2; 9 bases agree with TRBD1. The length of the CDR3 is 14 residues. Germline CDR1 is PRHDT and CDR2 is FYEKMQ (reference sequence). DNA for the CDR3: TGTGCCAGCAGCCAGGAGGGGACAGGGTGGGGCTACCCCTTC. Protein product: CASSQEGTGWGYPF.

J is TRBJ2-2 and V is TRBV5-6; 8 bases match TRBD1. After removal of 5 bases from V and 5 bases from J, the junction contained 8 bases not matched to a gene. CDR1 SGHDT and CDR2 YYEEEE come from the germline V gene. The CDR3 has 15 amino acids. CDR3 region: CASSYQGAPTGELFF. The CDR3 DNA reads as TGTGCCAGCAGTTATCAGGGGGCGCCAACCGGGGAGCTGTTTTTT.

This clone was seen only a few times. V is TRBV5-3 and J is TRBJ1-1; D is possibly TRBD1 (5 bases). TRBV5-3 is identified as an open reading frame with a role that is uncertain. V lost 6 bases, J lost 4 bases, and 13 bases lay in between. The CDR3 spans 13 residues. The CDR3 sequence: CARTPRGGTEAFF. The CDR3 region has the DNA TGTGCCAGAACCCCTAGGGGTGGCACTGAAGCTTTCTTT.

Concerning this clone itself: One end of the junction fails to match germline, which may point to a read error. Additional DNA sequences in this sample encode the identical CDR3. The J gene is TRBJ1-6, the V gene TRBV6-1, with unresolved D. CDR1 and CDR2 from the germline V gene are MNHNS and SASEGT. This CDR3 spans 17 amino acids. The CDR3 region has the DNA TGTGCCAGCAGTGAAGCGATTGGTGGAACAGTAAATTCGCCCCTCCACTTT. The encoded protein is CASSEAIGGTVNSPLHF.

The V and J genes are TRBV27 and TRBJ2-6; D not certain. Germline V gene data show CDR1 as MNHEY and CDR2 as SMNVEV (reference sequence). Trimming left V 3 bases short and J 0 bases short, with 15 bases between. This CDR3 has 18 amino acids. CDR3 nucleotides: TGTGCCAGCAGTTTTTATCCACCGATCAGCTCTGGGGCCAACGTCCTGACTTTC. Translating it yields CASSFYPPISSGANVLTF.

The chain couples TRBV28 to TRBJ1-2; TRBD1 matches 7 bases. V lost 6 bases to trimming and J lost 4 bases; unmatched junction nucleotides: 8. CDR3 size: 14 residues. Germline CDR1 and CDR2: MDHEN and SYDVKM. CDR3 in amino acids: CASSPTGWPYGYTF. DNA of the CDR3: TGTGCCAGCAGCCCGACAGGGTGGCCCTATGGCTACACCTTC.

This chain links TRBV4-1 with TRBJ2-2; 9 bases align to TRBD1. The V and J ends lost 1 base and 6 bases, in that order; junction bases with no gene match: 6. This CDR3 has 16 amino acids. Germline V gives CDR1 MGHRA, CDR2 YSYEKL. The CDR3 sequence is CASSQARDRAPGELFF. DNA of the CDR3: TGCGCCAGCAGCCAAGCCCGGGACAGGGCTCCCGGGGAGCTGTTTTTT.

This chain connects TRBV29-1 to TRBJ1-5; possible D gene TRBD1, 6 bases. This CDR3 region has 12 residues. CDR1 and CDR2 (germline): SQVTM, ANQGSEA. With 4 bases removed from V and 5 bases from J, the gap between germline ends came to 9 bases. CDR3 sequence reads: CSVGSGDQPQHF. DNA for the CDR3: TGCAGCGTTGGGTCAGGGGATCAGCCCCAGCATTTT.

The V call is TRBV15, the J call TRBJ2-4; TRBD2 aligns across 11 bases. The CDR3 is 17 amino acids. Germline assignment: CDR1 LNHNV and CDR2 YYDKDF (reference sequence). J lost 1 base, V lost 1 base, and 3 bases had no gene match. CDR3 amino acids: CATSRVSGGVAKNIQYF. Written as DNA, the CDR3 is TGTGCCACCAGCAGAGTTAGCGGGGGGGTGGCCAAAAACATTCAGTACTTC.

The chain uses TRBV28 and TRBJ1-2; no clear D. The germline gives CDR1 MDHEN, CDR2 SYDVKM. This CDR3 is 14 amino acids long. Trimming removed 5 bases at V and 7 bases at J, with 17 bases between. CDR3 amino acids: CASSPLAGIGGYTF. DNA of the CDR3: TGTGCCAGCAGTCCCCTGGCGGGGATAGGTGGCTACACCTTC.

The gene calls are TRBV10-2 and TRBJ2-6; 8 bases align to TRBD1. The CDR3 has 16 residues. Germline values: CDR1 WSHSY, CDR2 SAAADI. V lost 2 bases and J lost 1; bases outside the gene matches: 1. The CDR3 DNA follows: TGCGCCAGCAGTGAGACAGGGGGATCTGGGGCCAACGTCCTGACTTTC. The encoded protein is CASSETGGSGANVLTF.

The gene calls are TRBV9 and TRBJ2-5, with D perhaps TRBD1 (5 bases). With 10 bases removed from V and 5 bases from J, the gap between germline ends came to 12 bases. Germline assignment: CDR1 SGDLS and CDR2 YYNGEE. The CDR3 length is 11 residues. Here the CDR3 DNA reads TGTGCCGATTCAAAGGGGGAGACCCAGTACTTC. Translation: CADSKGETQYF.

This clone appeared once. The chain links TRBV27 to TRBJ1-1; no reliable D call. Trimming pared 8 bases from V and 1 base from J, leaving 11 bases between. There are 13 residues in the CDR3. The V gene's germline CDR1 is MNHEY and CDR2 SMNVEV (reference sequence). CDR3 nucleotides: TGTGCCAGCGGTCTGGGGAGGAACACTGAAGCTTTCTTT. Translation: CASGLGRNTEAFF.

J is TRBJ1-4 and V is TRBV5-1; D remains unclear. Trimming took off 2 bases at V and 4 bases at J, with 6 bases between the two ends. Per the germline V gene, CDR1 is SGHRS and CDR2 is YFSETQ. This CDR3 has 13 residues. The CDR3 DNA is TGCGCCAGCAGCTTCTCCAGTAATGAAAAACTGTTTTTT. It encodes CASSFSSNEKLFF.

This chain links TRBV6-1 with TRBJ1-1; 11 nucleotides match TRBD1. J was trimmed by 10 bases and V by 1 base; bases with no gene match: 5. This CDR3 is 14 amino acids long. In germline, CDR1 is MNHNS, CDR2 SASEGT. The CDR3 is CASSEVGQGARAFF. Here the CDR3 DNA reads TGTGCCAGCAGTGAAGTAGGACAGGGGGCTCGAGCTTTCTTT.